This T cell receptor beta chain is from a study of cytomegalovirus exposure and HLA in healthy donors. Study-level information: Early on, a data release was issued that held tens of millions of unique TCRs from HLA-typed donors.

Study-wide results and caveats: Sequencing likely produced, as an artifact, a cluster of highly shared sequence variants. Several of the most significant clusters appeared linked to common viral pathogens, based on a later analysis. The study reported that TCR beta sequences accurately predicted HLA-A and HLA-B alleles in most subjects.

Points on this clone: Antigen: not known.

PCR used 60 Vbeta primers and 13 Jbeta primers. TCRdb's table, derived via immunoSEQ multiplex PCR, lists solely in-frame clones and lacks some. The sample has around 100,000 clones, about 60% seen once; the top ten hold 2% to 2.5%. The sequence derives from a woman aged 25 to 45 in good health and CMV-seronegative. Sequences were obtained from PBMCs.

The CDR3 is CAITQTSGIDTQYF. DNA for the CDR3: TGTGCCATCACCCAAACTAGCGGGATAGATACGCAGTATTTT. The gene calls are TRBV28 and TRBJ2-3, with 10 positions matching TRBD2. This CDR3 has 14 residues. Per germline, CDR1 MDHEN and CDR2 SYDVKM. The trim removed 10 bases at V and 5 bases at J, leaving 9 bases unmatched.